This is a list of T cell receptor beta chains from one sample in a study of blood T cells in healthy people across ages. TCRdb redid the calling of the 5' RACE reads with MiXCR, one entry per CDR3 protein. The table has 800,000 to 950,000 distinct CDR3 sequences, roughly 43% seen once; the top ten hold 13%. Sequenced: blood. Every receptor here comes from a man aged 25 to 45 in good health. Each CDR3 is given with its conserved first and last residue. A D gene is named only where the DNA matches it firmly. Size tells how often a clone was seen (once, few, many) or the class of an expanded clone, and some rows leave it out.

clone size	D gene	V gene	J gene	CDR3 DNA	CDR3 protein
NA	NA	TRBV11-2	TRBJ1-5	TGTGCCAGCAGCGGATTGGATCATCAGCCCCAGCATTTT	CASSGLDHQPQHF
few	TRBD1	TRBV2	TRBJ1-3	TGTGCCAGCAGCGCTCAGACAGGGGCTGGAAACACCATATATTTT	CASSAQTGAGNTIYF
NA	TRBD1	TRBV28	TRBJ2-7	TGTGCCAGCAGTTCCGGGACAGGGGGCACCGAGCAGTACTTC	CASSSGTGGTEQYF
NA	TRBD1	TRBV28	TRBJ2-7	TGTGCCAGCAGTGCTGGGACAGCCATCTACGAGCAGTACTTC	CASSAGTAIYEQYF
NA	NA	TRBV29-1	TRBJ2-3	TGCAGCGCCACGACACACACAGATACGCAGTATTTT	CSATTHTDTQYF
NA	NA	TRBV20-1	TRBJ1-1	TGCAGTGTCTCCGGGACCCAGAACACTGAAGCTTTCTTT	CSVSGTQNTEAFF
NA	TRBD2	TRBV6-5	TRBJ2-1	TGTGCCAGCAGTTATTTAGCGGGGGGGCATGAGCAGTTCTTC	CASSYLAGGHEQFF
few	TRBD1	TRBV3-1	TRBJ2-3	TGTGCCAGCAGCCAAGACTGGACAGGGGACGATAGGAATACGCAGTATTTT	CASSQDWTGDDRNTQYF
NA	NA	TRBV5-1	TRBJ1-5	TGCGCCAGCAGCTTGGAACGCCCCCGGGACAAGAGGAGCAATCAGCCCCAGCATTTT	CASSLERPRDKRSNQPQHF
NA	NA	TRBV20-1	TRBJ1-2	TGCGGTGCTAGAGTAACAGGCGACGGGGACTACACCTTC	CGARVTGDGDYTF
NA	NA	TRBV5-4	TRBJ1-6	TGTGCCAGTAGCTTGGGCCAGAACTATAATTCACCCCTCCACTTT	CASSLGQNYNSPLHF
many	TRBD2	TRBV12-3/TRBV12-4	TRBJ2-3	TGTGCCAGCAGTCTGGGAGGGGATGGGGATACGCAGTATTTT	CASSLGGDGDTQYF
NA	NA	TRBV27	TRBJ1-2	TGTGCCAGCAGTTTATCGGCCGGCGACGGGTTAGTCTATGGCTACACCTTC	CASSLSAGDGLVYGYTF
NA	TRBD1	TRBV5-1	TRBJ1-1	TGCGCCAGCAGCTTGACAGGGGAGACTGAAGCTTTCTTT	CASSLTGETEAFF
NA	TRBD1	TRBV3-1	TRBJ1-1	TGTGCCAGCAGCCAAGGGACAGGGCTAGCTTTCTTT	CASSQGTGLAFF
NA	NA	TRBV30	TRBJ2-7	TGTGCCTGGAGTGTACCCGGGGAAGAGATCTACGAGCAGTACTTC	CAWSVPGEEIYEQYF
NA	NA	TRBV9	TRBJ1-2	TGTGCCAGCAGCGAAGTTGCCGGGAGAGGCTACACCTTC	CASSEVAGRGYTF
many	NA	TRBV9	TRBJ2-5	TGTGCCAGCAGCGTAGGCAGGGCACAAGAGACCCAGTACTTC	CASSVGRAQETQYF
NA	NA	TRBV20-1	TRBJ2-1	TGCCGCCAAACCCCTCAGGGTTCCATAGAAAAGTTCTTC	CRQTPQGSIEKFF
NA	TRBD1	TRBV5-1	TRBJ2-3	TGCGCCAGCCGAAAGCCGGGACAGGACGCCTATACGCAGTATTTT	CASRKPGQDAYTQYF
NA	NA	TRBV20-1	TRBJ2-1	TGCAGTGCTAGTCGGGACAACTATGAGCAGTTCTTC	CSASRDNYEQFF
NA	NA	TRBV7-2	TRBJ2-7	TGTGCCAGCAGACCAGGGCCCAGCGGGTTCCCCTACGAGCAGTACTTC	CASRPGPSGFPYEQYF
NA	TRBD1	TRBV5-1	TRBJ1-2	TGCGCCAGCAGCAACCCGGGACAGAACTATGGCTACACCTTC	CASSNPGQNYGYTF
once	TRBD2	TRBV7-9	TRBJ2-7	TGTGCCAGCAGCTCTCCGGGGGGGGGAACGCCCTACGAGCAGTACTTC	CASSSPGGGTPYEQYF
NA	NA	TRBV4-1	TRBJ2-5	TGCGCCAGCAGCCAAGATCCACAGGGTTCCCAGAATGAGCGGTACTTC	CASSQDPQGSQNERYF
few	TRBD1	TRBV5-1	TRBJ1-6	TGTGCCAGCAGCTTGGACGGACAGGGTAATTCACCCCTCCACTTT	CASSLDGQGNSPLHF
NA	NA	TRBV4-2	TRBJ2-1	TGTGCCAGCAGCCTAAGTGGACAGTCCTTGTACAATGAGCAGTTCTTC	CASSLSGQSLYNEQFF
NA	NA	TRBV28	TRBJ2-7	TGTGCCAGCAGTCTGGGACGGACGTCCTACGAGCAGTACTTC	CASSLGRTSYEQYF
NA	NA	TRBV11-2	TRBJ2-7	TGTGCCAGCGCTGGAGGGACAGTTGAGACCTACGAGCAGTACTTC	CASAGGTVETYEQYF
few	NA	TRBV4-3	TRBJ2-3	TGCGCCAGCAGCCAAGAGGGAGTGGGTGGCACAGATACGCAGTATTTT	CASSQEGVGGTDTQYF
NA	NA	TRBV5-1	TRBJ2-1	TGCGCCAGCACCGGTCTAGGTTCTTCGGGGAATGAGCAGTTCTTC	CASTGLGSSGNEQFF